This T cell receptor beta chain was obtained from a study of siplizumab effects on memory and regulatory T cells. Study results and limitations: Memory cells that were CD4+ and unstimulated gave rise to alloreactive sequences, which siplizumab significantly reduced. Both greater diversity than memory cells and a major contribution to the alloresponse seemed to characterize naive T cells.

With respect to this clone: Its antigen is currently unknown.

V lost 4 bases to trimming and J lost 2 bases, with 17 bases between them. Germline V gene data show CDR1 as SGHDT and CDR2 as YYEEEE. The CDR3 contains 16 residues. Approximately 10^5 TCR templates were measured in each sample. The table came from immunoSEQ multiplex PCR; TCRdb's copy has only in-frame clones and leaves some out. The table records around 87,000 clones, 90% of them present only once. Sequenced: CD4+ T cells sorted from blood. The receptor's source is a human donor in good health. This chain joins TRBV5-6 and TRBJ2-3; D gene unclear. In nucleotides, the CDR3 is TGTGCCAGCAGCCGGCTTTCGCAGAGATACACAGATACGCAGTATTTT. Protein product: CASSRLSQRYTDTQYF.